This is a list of T cell receptor beta chains from one sample in a study of T cells after yellow fever vaccination. TCRdb reprocessed the 5' RACE reads via MiXCR and lists one record per CDR3 protein. The data hold around 590,000 distinct CDR3 sequences, with 9% to 15% observed a single time. This sample comprised PBMCs, obtained on the day of the yellow fever booster vaccination. Every receptor here comes from a man aged 25 to 40 who received the YFV17D yellow fever vaccine. Each CDR3 is given with its conserved first and last residue. The D gene is left open where the match is weak. The listing skips clone size in some rows; elsewhere it reads once, few, many or a size class.

clone_size | j_call | v_call | d_call | cdr3_aa | cdr3_nt
few | TRBJ2-7 | TRBV11-2 | - | CASSFSDSRGRGGSYEQYF | TGTGCCAGCAGCTTCTCGGATAGCAGGGGCAGGGGAGGGAGCTACGAGCAGTACTTC
- | TRBJ2-5 | TRBV15 | TRBD2 | CATSSLGGKGETQYF | TGTGCCACCAGCAGCCTCGGGGGGAAAGGGGAGACCCAGTACTTC
- | TRBJ1-4 | TRBV3-1 | - | CASSPRDGGPNEKQFF | TGTGCCAGCAGCCCCAGGGACGGGGGCCCTAATGAAAAACAGTTTTTT
- | TRBJ1-2 | TRBV20-1 | - | CSARIPGLPYGYTF | TGCAGTGCTAGAATACCGGGCCTTCCCTATGGCTACACCTTC
- | TRBJ2-1 | TRBV27 | - | CASSLGKPLYNEQFF | TGTGCCAGCAGTTTAGGGAAACCGCTATACAATGAGCAGTTCTTC
- | TRBJ1-1 | TRBV18 | TRBD1 | CASSPLPGQEYTEAFF | TGTGCCAGCTCACCTCTGCCGGGACAGGAATACACTGAAGCTTTCTTT
many | TRBJ2-1 | TRBV27 | TRBD2 | CASSSGLAGVQYEQFF | TGTGCCAGCAGTTCGGGACTAGCGGGAGTACAATATGAGCAGTTCTTC
- | TRBJ2-1 | TRBV6-4 | - | CASSEGGGPYNEQFF | TGTGCCAGCAGTGAAGGGGGAGGCCCGTACAATGAGCAGTTCTTC
- | TRBJ1-5 | TRBV4-2 | - | CASSQDVPNQPQHF | TGTGCCAGCAGCCAAGACGTCCCGAATCAGCCCCAGCATTTT
few | TRBJ1-5 | TRBV20-1 | - | CSANGPGNQPQHF | TGCAGTGCTAACGGGCCCGGCAATCAGCCCCAGCATTTT
many | TRBJ1-5 | TRBV19 | TRBD1 | CASSIGGTGRVPQHF | TGTGCCAGTAGTATAGGCGGGACAGGCAGGGTGCCCCAGCATTTT
few | TRBJ2-7 | TRBV20-1 | - | CSASRTYEQYF | TGCAGTGCTAGTCGGACCTACGAGCAGTACTTC
- | TRBJ1-5 | TRBV2 | - | CASSDGVAGNQPQHF | TGTGCCAGCAGTGATGGGGTCGCCGGCAATCAGCCCCAGCATTTT
few | TRBJ2-5 | TRBV30 | - | CAWSWVRETQYF | TGTGCCTGGTCTTGGGTTCGGGAGACCCAGTACTTC
few | TRBJ2-5 | TRBV4-1 | - | CASSQFFGNQETQYF | TGCGCCAGCAGCCAATTCTTCGGGAACCAAGAGACCCAGTACTTC
- | TRBJ2-1 | TRBV4-1 | - | CASTPRGDLTYNEQFF | TGCGCCAGCACCCCAAGGGGGGATTTGACTTACAATGAGCAGTTCTTC
- | TRBJ2-3 | TRBV9 | - | CASSVSWGDTNTQYF | TGTGCCAGCAGCGTAAGTTGGGGAGACACCAATACGCAGTATTTT
few | TRBJ2-7 | TRBV20-1 | - | CSASSSQDEQYF | TGCAGTGCTAGTTCTTCTCAGGACGAGCAGTACTTC
- | TRBJ1-5 | TRBV20-1 | TRBD1 | CSAAPGTGPLQPQHF | TGCAGTGCTGCCCCCGGGACAGGGCCCCTTCAGCCCCAGCATTTT
few | TRBJ2-2 | TRBV19 | - | CASHEGWTGELFF | TGTGCCAGTCACGAGGGGTGGACCGGGGAGCTGTTTTTT
few | TRBJ2-1 | TRBV18 | TRBD1 | CASSRGQGVDEQFF | TGTGCCAGCTCACGGGGACAGGGGGTGGATGAGCAGTTCTTC
- | TRBJ1-1 | TRBV3-1 | TRBD1 | CASSQPQGFGAFF | TGTGCCAGCAGCCAACCACAGGGGTTTGGAGCTTTCTTT
few | TRBJ2-3 | TRBV12-3/TRBV12-4 | - | CASNLDAWDLLTDTQYF | TGTGCCAGCAACCTCGATGCCTGGGACCTGCTCACAGATACGCAGTATTTT
- | TRBJ2-4 | TRBV6-1 | TRBD2 | CASSTGLAGTKNIQYF | TGTGCCAGCAGTACGGGACTAGCGGGGACCAAAAACATTCAGTACTTC
few | TRBJ2-3 | TRBV5-6 | - | CASSLVDRTDTQYF | TGTGCCAGCAGCTTGGTGGATCGCACAGATACGCAGTATTTT
many | TRBJ2-7 | TRBV4-3 | - | CASSQDRVGHEQYF | TGCGCCAGCAGCCAAGATCGGGTAGGCCACGAGCAGTACTTC
few | TRBJ1-1 | TRBV6-1 | - | CATEQLTNTEAFF | TGTGCCACGGAACAGCTAACGAACACTGAAGCTTTCTTT
- | TRBJ1-6 | TRBV3-1 | TRBD1 | CASGTGGNSPLHF | TGTGCCAGCGGCACAGGGGGTAATTCACCCCTCCACTTT
- | TRBJ2-7 | TRBV20-1 | - | CSARDTESGYEQYF | TGCAGTGCTAGAGATACGGAGAGTGGCTACGAGCAGTACTTC
many | TRBJ2-2 | TRBV29-1 | TRBD2 | CSVDEAGETGELFF | TGCAGCGTTGATGAGGCGGGAGAGACCGGGGAGCTGTTTTTT
few | TRBJ2-7 | TRBV29-1 | - | CSVVAGGKQYF | TGCAGCGTTGTGGCTGGGGGGAAGCAGTACTTC
few | TRBJ1-4 | TRBV6-1 | TRBD1 | CASSEGQGMGKLFF | TGTGCCAGCTCAGAGGGACAGGGGATGGGAAAACTGTTTTTT
few | TRBJ2-7 | TRBV20-1 | TRBD1 | CSASITGDDHEQYF | TGCAGTGCTAGTATCACAGGGGACGACCACGAGCAGTACTTC
few | TRBJ2-1 | TRBV2 | TRBD2 | CASRGTSGSPSDYNEQFF | TGTGCCAGCAGGGGGACTAGCGGGAGCCCGTCTGATTACAATGAGCAGTTCTTC
few | TRBJ2-2 | TRBV12-3/TRBV12-4 | - | CASSLATWELFF | TGTGCCAGCAGTTTAGCGACGTGGGAGCTGTTTTTT
- | TRBJ2-1 | TRBV6-2/TRBV6-3 | - | CASGPSSYNEQFF | TGTGCCAGCGGCCCTTCCTCCTACAATGAGCAGTTCTTC
few | TRBJ1-1 | TRBV20-1 | TRBD1 | CSARPPTGTGGFAFF | TGCAGTGCTAGACCGCCAACCGGGACAGGGGGCTTTGCTTTCTTT
many | TRBJ2-1 | TRBV12-3/TRBV12-4 | - | CASSSRRPYNEQFF | TGTGCCAGCAGTTCACGGCGACCCTACAATGAGCAGTTCTTC
- | TRBJ2-7 | TRBV15 | - | CATSDSDYYEQYF | TGTGCCACCAGCGACTCGGACTACTACGAGCAGTACTTC
few | TRBJ2-2 | TRBV7-2 | - | CASSLFSAGTNTGELFF | TGTGCCAGCAGCTTATTCTCAGCGGGTACGAACACCGGGGAGCTGTTTTTT
few | TRBJ2-7 | TRBV7-2 | - | CASSFTASSYEQYF | TGTGCCAGCAGCTTCACAGCCAGCTCCTACGAGCAGTACTTC
few | TRBJ2-5 | TRBV28 | TRBD1 | CASSLLGDRGLETQYF | TGTGCCAGCAGTTTACTTGGGGACAGGGGGCTTGAGACCCAGTACTTC